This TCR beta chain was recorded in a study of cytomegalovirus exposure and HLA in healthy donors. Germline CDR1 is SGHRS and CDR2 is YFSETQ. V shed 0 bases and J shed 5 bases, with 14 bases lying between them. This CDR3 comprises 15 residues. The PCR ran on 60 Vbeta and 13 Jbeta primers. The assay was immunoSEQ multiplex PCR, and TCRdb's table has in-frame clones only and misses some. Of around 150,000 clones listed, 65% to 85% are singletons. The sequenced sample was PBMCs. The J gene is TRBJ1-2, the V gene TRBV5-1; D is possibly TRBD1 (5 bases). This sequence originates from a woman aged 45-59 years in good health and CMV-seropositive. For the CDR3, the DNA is TGCGCCAGCAGCTTGGGGGGGGGAAACCAATATGGCTACACCTTC. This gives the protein CASSLGGGNQYGYTF. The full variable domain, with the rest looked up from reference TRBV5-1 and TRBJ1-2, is KAGVTQTPRYLIKTRGQQVTLSCSPISGHRSVSWYQQTPGQGLQFLFEYFSETQRNKGNFPGRFSGRQFSNSRSEMNVSTLELGDSALYLCASSLGGGNQYGYTFGSGTRLTVV.